This T cell receptor beta chain came from a study of blood T cell repertoires in COVID-19. Data came from immunoSEQ multiplex PCR; TCRdb stores just in-frame clones and leaves some out. The sample has over 200,000 clones; 83% are singletons. Germline V gene lookup returns CDR1 LGHNA and CDR2 YSLEER. The CDR3 consists of 19 residues. With V trimmed by 0 bases and J by 4 bases, 13 bases remained unmatched. Sequenced material: peripheral blood. The receptor was isolated from a woman in her thirties with COVID-19, enrolled during active disease. V usage is TRBV4-3 and J usage is TRBJ2-2, with 8 bases matching TRBD2. CDR3 nucleotides: TGCGCCAGCAGCCAAGATATTTATAAGCGGGAGATAGTCACCGGGGAGCTGTTTTTT. It codes for CASSQDIYKREIVTGELFF.